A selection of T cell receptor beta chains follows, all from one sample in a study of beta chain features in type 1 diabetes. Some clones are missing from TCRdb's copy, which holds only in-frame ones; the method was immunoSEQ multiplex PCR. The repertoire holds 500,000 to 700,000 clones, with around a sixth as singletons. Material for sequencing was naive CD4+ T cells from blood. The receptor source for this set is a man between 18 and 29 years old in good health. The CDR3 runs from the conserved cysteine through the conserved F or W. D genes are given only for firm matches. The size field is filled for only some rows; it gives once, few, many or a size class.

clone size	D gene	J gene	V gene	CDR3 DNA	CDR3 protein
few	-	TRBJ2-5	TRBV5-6	TGTGCCAGCAGCTTGTTTCTGTACCAAGAGACCCAGTACTTC	CASSLFLYQETQYF
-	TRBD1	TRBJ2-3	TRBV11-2	TGTGCCAGCAGCTTAGGCCGAGGGACAGAGCAGTATTTT	CASSLGRGTEQYF
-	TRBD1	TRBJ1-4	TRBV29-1	TGCAGCGTGACAGGGCTAGGGTCCTTCAATGAAAAACTGTTTTTT	CSVTGLGSFNEKLFF
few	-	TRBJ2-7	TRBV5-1	TGCGCCAGCAGCGGAAAGTTCCCAACCTACGAGCAGTACTTC	CASSGKFPTYEQYF
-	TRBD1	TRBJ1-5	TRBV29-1	TGCAGCGTAGGACAGGGGTTCAATCAGCCCCAGCATTTT	CSVGQGFNQPQHF
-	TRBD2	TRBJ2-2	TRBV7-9	TGTGCCAGCAGCTCCACTCTGGCGGGGGGCTACACCGGGGAGCTGTTTTTT	CASSSTLAGGYTGELFF
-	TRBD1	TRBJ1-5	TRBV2	TGTGCCAGCAGTTCAGAGGGGACAGGGGATCAGCCCCAGCATTTT	CASSSEGTGDQPQHF
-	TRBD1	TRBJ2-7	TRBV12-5	TGTGCTAGTGGTTTGGGGACAGGGACCGAGCAGTACTTC	CASGLGTGTEQYF
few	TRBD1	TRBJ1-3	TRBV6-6	TGTGCCAGCAGTCCCGGGACAGGGGGCCTTGGAAACACCATATATTTT	CASSPGTGGLGNTIYF
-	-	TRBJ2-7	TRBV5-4	TGTGCCAGCAGCTTCCTAGCCTCGTACGAGCAGTACTTC	CASSFLASYEQYF